Listed here are 23 T cell receptor beta chains from one sample, sequenced in a study of graft-versus-host responses after intestinal transplantation. Clones were sequenced by immunoSEQ multiplex PCR, and TCRdb holds only the in-frame ones, with some missing. In the table there are about 93,000 clones, 85% to 95% of which are singletons. These receptors have no identified antigens. The material sequenced was unstimulated CD8+ T cells sorted from spleen or lymph node cells, taken before intestinal transplant. Receptors originate from a human donor who received an intestinal transplant.

This chain connects TRBV7-2 to TRBJ1-2; no firm D call. This CDR3 has 15 amino acids. V lost 1 base to trimming and J lost 2 bases, with 11 bases between them. The germline V gene encodes CDR1 SGHTA and CDR2 FQGNSA. CDR3 amino acids: CASSLGGLGNYGYTF. CDR3 coding DNA: TGTGCCAGCAGCTTAGGAGGACTGGGGAACTATGGCTACACCTTC. Filled out from reference TRBV7-2 and TRBJ1-2, the complete variable domain reads GAGVSQSPSNKVTEKGKDVELRCDPISGHTALYWYRQSLGQGLEFLIYFQGNSAPDKSGLPSDRFSAERTGGSVSTLTIQRTQQEDSAVYLCASSLGGLGNYGYTFGSGTRLTVV.

The genes are TRBV25-1 and TRBJ1-3; 7 nucleotides agree with TRBD1. This CDR3 comprises 16 residues. The V segment lost 4 bases and the J segment 0 bases; nucleotides outside the gene matches: 6. Germline assignment: CDR1 MGHDK and CDR2 SYGVNS. CDR3 coding DNA: TGTGCCAGCAGTGGACCGGGACAGAGCTCTGGAAACACCATATATTTT. Translation: CASSGPGQSSGNTIYF.

The rearrangement joins TRBV5-8 to TRBJ2-3; 8 positions agree with TRBD2. With 9 bases clipped from V and 4 bases from J, the junction kept 13 bases outside the gene matches. The CDR3 is 15 residues long. CDR1 and CDR2 (germline): SGHTS, YDEGEE. The chain's CDR3 is CATGGGIGPADTQYF. DNA of the CDR3: TGTGCCACCGGGGGGGGGATAGGGCCCGCAGATACGCAGTATTTT.

V is TRBV7-9 and J is TRBJ2-2; the D is unclear. This CDR3 is 12 amino acids long. Germline CDR1 reads SEHNR; CDR2 reads FQNEAQ (reference sequence). V lost 11 bases and J 3 bases, leaving 10 bases between the germline ends. The CDR3, as DNA: TGTGCCTACTTCTTCGACACCGGGGAGCTGTTTTTT. Translated, it gives CAYFFDTGELFF.

This clone was counted once. The chain has TRBV5-6 and TRBJ1-4, with 7 bases aligning to TRBD1. Germline V gene lookup returns CDR1 SGHDT and CDR2 YYEEEE. V lost 0 bases, J lost 8 bases, and 10 bases stayed unmatched. The CDR3 is 16 residues long. The CDR3 sequence is CASSLALRGPGEKLFF. The CDR3 nucleotides read TGTGCCAGCAGCTTGGCCCTGAGGGGGCCGGGGGAAAAACTGTTTTTT.

This clone was seen only a few times. The gene calls are TRBV27 and TRBJ2-7, with 8 bases lining up with TRBD1. The CDR3 contains 13 residues. J gave up 6 bases and V 3 bases, and 4 bases lay outside the gene matches. CDR1 is MNHEY, CDR2 SMNVEV, per germline (reference sequence). Here the CDR3 reads CASSFGQGSEQYF. CDR3 nucleotide sequence: TGTGCCAGCAGTTTCGGACAGGGCTCCGAGCAGTACTTC.

The chain joins TRBV7-2 to TRBJ2-2; the match to TRBD1 covers 7 bases. CDR3 size: 16 residues. From germline, CDR1 is SGHTA and CDR2 FQGNSA. With 6 bases clipped from V and 2 bases from J, the junction kept 9 bases outside the gene matches. The CDR3 spells CASSPLQGTNTGELFF. In nucleotides, the CDR3 is TGTGCCAGCAGTCCCCTACAGGGGACAAACACCGGGGAGCTGTTTTTT. Full variable domain (outside the CDR3, taken from reference TRBV7-2 and TRBJ2-2): GAGVSQSPSNKVTEKGKDVELRCDPISGHTALYWYRQSLGQGLEFLIYFQGNSAPDKSGLPSDRFSAERTGGSVSTLTIQRTQQEDSAVYLCASSPLQGTNTGELFFGEGSRLTVL.

J is TRBJ2-2 and V is TRBV28, with D hard to call. This CDR3 is built from 15 residues. The V end was cut by 4 bases, the J end by 2 bases, with 11 bases between. CDR1 MDHEN and CDR2 SYDVKM come from the germline V gene. CDR3 sequence reads: CASSSHDKNTGELFF. For the CDR3, the DNA is TGTGCCAGCAGTTCCCATGACAAAAACACCGGGGAGCTGTTTTTT. Complete variable domain (other parts from reference TRBV28 and TRBJ2-2): DVKVTQSSRYLVKRTGEKVFLECVQDMDHENMFWYRQDPGLGLRLIYFSYDVKMKEKGDIPEGYSVSREKKERFSLILESASTNQTSMYLCASSSHDKNTGELFFGEGSRLTVL.

This clone appeared a few times. The chain links TRBV29-1 to TRBJ2-1; TRBD1 aligns across 7 bases. The junction had 6 bases not matched to a gene; V was cut back by 7 bases and J by 0 bases. Germline V gene sequence: CDR1 SQVTM, CDR2 ANQGSEA. This CDR3 is built from 14 residues. This CDR3 reads CSAEDRFSYNEQFF. For the CDR3, the DNA is TGCAGCGCCGAGGACAGGTTCTCCTACAATGAGCAGTTCTTC.

Only one count was recorded for this clone. The CDR3, as DNA: TGTGCCAGCAGTTCCCCGCAGGATCCTCTCTCCTACGAGCAGTACTTC. Its protein is CASSSPQDPLSYEQYF. This chain joins TRBV27 and TRBJ2-7; unclear D gene. V was pared by 4 bases and J by 0 bases, with 16 bases between. Germline values: CDR1 MNHEY, CDR2 SMNVEV (reference sequence). CDR3 length: 16 residues.

This rearrangement joins TRBV11-3 to TRBJ2-2; 8 bases agree with TRBD1. The CDR3 sequence is 16 residues long. The J segment lost 3 bases and the V segment lost 3 bases, leaving 6 bases of the junction unmatched. CDR1 and CDR2 (germline): SGHNT, YENEEA. The CDR3 region is CASSFTSTGDTGELFF. The CDR3 nucleotides read TGTGCCAGCAGCTTCACCTCGACAGGGGACACCGGGGAGCTGTTTTTT. Full variable domain (missing parts from reference TRBV11-3 and TRBJ2-2): EAGVVQSPRYKIIEKKQPVAFWCNPISGHNTLYWYLQNLGQGPELLIRYENEEAVDDSQLPKDRFSAERLKGVDSTLKIQPAELGDSAVYLCASSFTSTGDTGELFFGEGSRLTVL.

The chain is built from TRBV13 and TRBJ2-3, with 12 bases aligning to TRBD2. V was pared by 2 bases and J by 2 bases, with 8 bases of the junction left unmatched. CDR3 length: 18 amino acids. The V gene's germline CDR1 is PRHDT and CDR2 FYEKMQ (reference sequence). The CDR3 sequence: CASSLSLAGGTYTDTQYF. CDR3 DNA sequence: TGTGCCAGCAGCTTATCACTAGCGGGAGGTACCTACACAGATACGCAGTATTTT.

The J gene is TRBJ1-2, the V gene TRBV29-1; D is unclear. The germline V and J ends were trimmed by 2 bases and 1 base, with 8 bases remaining between them. The germline V gene has CDR1 SQVTM and CDR2 ANQGSEA. CDR3 size: 13 residues. CDR3 region: CSVENEGNYGYTF. CDR3 nucleotides: TGCAGCGTTGAAAATGAGGGTAACTATGGCTACACCTTC.

The V gene is TRBV19, the J gene TRBJ1-5, with TRBD1 matching 10 bases. The junction had 3 bases not matched to a gene; V was cut back by 5 bases and J by 2 bases. Germline CDR1 reads LNHDA; CDR2 reads SQIVND (reference sequence). The length of the CDR3 is 15 residues. The DNA for the CDR3 is TGTGCCAGTAGTCCCGGGACAGGGGGCAATCAGCCCCAGCATTTT. Translation: CASSPGTGGNQPQHF.

This chain links TRBV5-1 with TRBJ2-1; 8 bases align to TRBD2. The CDR3 extends over 15 amino acids. The V and J ends lost 3 bases and 7 bases, in that order; junction bases with no gene match: 9. Germline CDR1 and CDR2: SGHRS and YFSETQ. The CDR3 region has the DNA TGCGCCAGCAGCTCCTATAGCGGGAATCTGAATGAGCAGTTCTTC. Its protein product is CASSSYSGNLNEQFF.

In its sample, this clone was seen once. The CDR3 DNA reads as TGCGCCAGCAGCCAAGTAGCTAGCGGGGGGGTGGAGGAGCAGTTCTTC. This codes for CASSQVASGGVEEQFF. This sequence joins TRBV4-3 and TRBJ2-1, with 12 bases fitting TRBD2. The V gene end was trimmed by 1 base and the J gene end by 10 bases; junction bases not matched to a gene: 8. The CDR3 consists of 16 residues. Per germline, CDR1 LGHNA and CDR2 YSLEER.

This clone was observed a single time. This chain joins TRBV13 and TRBJ2-1; 10 nucleotides match TRBD2. Looked up from germline, CDR1 is PRHDT and CDR2 is FYEKMQ (reference sequence). The CDR3 is 14 residues long. J gave up 4 bases and V 5 bases, and 2 bases lay outside the gene matches. As DNA, the CDR3 is TGTGCCAGCAGCCCTAGCGGGAGATACAATGAGCAGTTCTTC. As protein: CASSPSGRYNEQFF. Using reference TRBV13 and TRBJ2-1 for the parts outside the CDR3, the full variable domain is AAGVIQSPRHLIKEKRETATLKCYPIPRHDTVYWYQQGPGQDPQFLISFYEKMQSDKGSIPDRFSAQQFSDYHSELNMSSLELGDSALYFCASSPSGRYNEQFFGPGTRLTVL.

The chain uses TRBV4-1 and TRBJ1-6; D is possibly TRBD1 (5 bases). Germline loops: CDR1 MGHRA, CDR2 YSYEKL. This CDR3 has 16 amino acids. Trimming stripped 4 bases from V and 10 bases from J, with 20 bases between. The CDR3 protein is CASSPDDSDKGSPLHF. The CDR3 nucleotides are TGCGCCAGCAGCCCTGACGACAGCGATAAAGGGTCACCCCTCCACTTT.

This chain connects TRBV6-1 to TRBJ2-7; 9 bases map to TRBD1. Germline V gene sequence: CDR1 MNHNS, CDR2 SASEGT. V lost 1 base, J lost 7 bases, and 5 bases stayed unmatched. The CDR3 length is 14 residues. The CDR3 sequence is CASSEVDRGFEQYF. The CDR3 DNA reads TGTGCCAGCAGTGAAGTGGACAGGGGTTTTGAGCAGTACTTC.

CDR3 in amino acids: CASRQGLRSYNEQFF. In nucleotides, the CDR3 is TGTGCCAGCAGACAGGGGTTAAGGTCCTACAATGAGCAGTTCTTC. The gene calls are TRBV6-5 and TRBJ2-1, with 7 bases aligning to TRBD1. In germline, CDR1 is MNHEY, CDR2 SVGAGI. V trimming: 6 bases; J trimming: 1 base; junction bases outside the gene matches: 6. This CDR3 contains 15 residues.

This chain uses TRBV7-2 with TRBJ2-7; 15 nucleotides line up with TRBD2. The V segment lost 4 bases and the J segment 3 bases; nucleotides outside the gene matches: 7. Germline V gene lookup returns CDR1 SGHTA and CDR2 FQGNSA. The CDR3 is 17 residues long. CDR3 residues: CASSSPGLAGGYYEQYF. The CDR3 bases are TGTGCCAGCAGCTCCCCGGGACTAGCGGGGGGATACTACGAGCAGTACTTC.

This sequence joins TRBV4-1 and TRBJ2-7; TRBD2 aligns across 8 bases. Per the germline V gene, CDR1 is MGHRA and CDR2 is YSYEKL. The V segment lost 1 base and the J segment 4 bases; nucleotides outside the gene matches: 6. CDR3 length equals 15 residues. The CDR3 reads CASSQGTSSLYEQYF. The CDR3 bases are TGCGCCAGCAGCCAAGGGACTAGCTCCTTATACGAGCAGTACTTC.

The V call is TRBV5-4, the J call TRBJ2-1, with 8 bases identical to TRBD2. Per the germline V gene, CDR1 is SGHNT and CDR2 is YYREEE (reference sequence). After removal of 5 bases from V and 9 bases from J, the junction contained 13 bases not matched to a gene. The CDR3 length is 15 residues. CDR3 in amino acids: CASRFRGGPLSEQFF. The CDR3 bases are TGTGCCAGCAGATTCCGGGGGGGGCCTCTGAGTGAGCAGTTCTTC.